The next 31 T cell receptor beta chains were all read from a single sample in a study of siplizumab effects on memory and regulatory T cells. TCRdb keeps only in-frame clones here, not all; method: immunoSEQ multiplex PCR. The repertoire holds some 96,000 clones, with about nine tenths as singletons. The sequenced material came from CD4+ T cells sorted from blood. These receptors were obtained from a human donor in good health.

V is TRBV5-1 and J is TRBJ2-7, with D hard to call. The V end was cut by 0 bases, the J end by 4 bases, with 14 bases between. The CDR3 length is 15 residues. From germline, CDR1 is SGHRS and CDR2 YFSETQ. The CDR3 coding sequence is TGCGCCAGCAGCTTGGCCTTAAACGGTTGGTACGAGCAGTACTTC. Its translation is CASSLALNGWYEQYF.

The CDR3 region is CASSPNPGQSGYTF. In DNA form, the CDR3 reads TGTGCCAGCAGCCCCAACCCGGGACAGTCTGGCTACACCTTC. J is TRBJ1-2 and V is TRBV11-2, with 7 bases lining up with TRBD1. CDR1 is SGHAT, CDR2 FQNNGV, per germline. V lost 5 bases, J lost 7 bases, and 10 bases stayed unmatched. This CDR3 has 14 residues.

With respect to this clone: This sample also contains other DNA sequences that code for the same CDR3. The genes are TRBV6-5 and TRBJ2-7; the match to TRBD1 covers 7 bases. Germline-derived CDR1 and CDR2 are MNHEY and SVGAGI. Losses at the gene ends were 6 bases for V and 3 bases for J; bases not matched to a gene: 11. The CDR3 has 15 amino acids. As DNA, the CDR3 is TGTGCCAGCAGGACACAGGGGTCGGCGCACTACGAGCAGTACTTC. Translation gives CASRTQGSAHYEQYF.

V and J are TRBV14 and TRBJ1-1; possible D gene TRBD1, 5 bases. The CDR3 consists of 14 residues. The germline V gene encodes CDR1 SGHDN and CDR2 FVKESK. The V and J ends lost 4 bases and 1 base respectively, with 10 bases between them. The CDR3 region is CASSRPTANTEAFF. The CDR3 coding sequence is TGTGCCAGCAGCCGCCCGACAGCGAACACTGAAGCTTTCTTT. Full variable domain (outside the CDR3, taken from reference TRBV14 and TRBJ1-1): EAGVTQFPSHSVIEKGQTVTLRCDPISGHDNLYWYRRVMGKEIKFLLHFVKESKQDESGMPNNRFLAERTGGTYSTLKVQPAELEDSGVYFCASSRPTANTEAFFGQGTRLTVV.

In this sample, this clone turned up once. The gene calls are TRBV7-3 and TRBJ2-6; D might be TRBD2 (6 bases). The V gene lost 4 bases and the J gene lost 0 bases, with 16 bases spanning the gap. The CDR3 is made up of 18 amino acids. From germline, CDR1 is SGHTA and CDR2 FQGTGA. This CDR3 reads CASSYRPGVNSGANVLTF. CDR3 in DNA: TGTGCCAGCAGCTATCGTCCGGGGGTAAACTCTGGGGCCAACGTCCTGACTTTC.

This sequence joins TRBV28 and TRBJ1-2; maybe TRBD1 (5 bases). This CDR3 has 13 amino acids. V shed 8 bases and J shed 10 bases, with 20 bases lying between them. Germline CDR1 is MDHEN and CDR2 is SYDVKM. CDR3 residues: CASLPPGSLHYTF. The CDR3 nucleotides read TGTGCCAGCCTTCCCCCAGGGTCTCTCCACTACACCTTC.

The chain has TRBV19 and TRBJ1-2, with D maybe TRBD1 (6 bases). The CDR3 contains 17 residues. V lost 3 bases and J lost 0, with 17 bases in between. In germline, CDR1 is LNHDA, CDR2 SQIVND (reference sequence). In DNA, the CDR3 is TGTGCCAGTAGTATCGCTAACAGGGTGTACTCTAACTATGGCTACACCTTC. Protein product: CASSIANRVYSNYGYTF.

The V call is TRBV29-1, the J call TRBJ1-2; D is possibly TRBD1 (5 bases). Trimming took 0 bases from V and 4 from J, leaving 15 bases between them. Looked up from germline, CDR1 is SQVTM and CDR2 is ANQGSEA. This CDR3 has 15 residues. Here the CDR3 reads CSVEEGAYRGYGYTF. As DNA, the CDR3 is TGCAGCGTTGAAGAAGGGGCCTATCGGGGCTATGGCTACACCTTC.

V is TRBV6-4 and J is TRBJ2-7; D could derive from TRBD1 or TRBD2 (6 bases each). CDR3 length equals 15 residues. V lost 7 bases and J lost 2, with 18 bases in between. Germline values: CDR1 MRHNA, CDR2 SNTAGT. The CDR3 loop is CASTPRGPGTYEQYF. CDR3 DNA: TGTGCCAGCACCCCACGGGGGCCCGGGACCTACGAGCAGTACTTC.

The rearrangement joins TRBV7-2 to TRBJ2-4, with a weak D call TRBD1 (6 bases). CDR3 length equals 16 residues. V was trimmed by 5 bases and J by 3 bases, leaving 17 bases between them. The V gene's germline CDR1 is SGHTA and CDR2 FQGNSA. This CDR3 is CASSPPTGGGKNIQYF. CDR3 nucleotide sequence: TGTGCCAGCAGCCCCCCGACAGGCGGCGGCAAAAACATTCAGTACTTC.

This clone was seen once. The chain employs TRBV10-3 and TRBJ1-2, with no clear D. This CDR3 has 13 amino acids. CDR1 and CDR2 (germline): ENHRY, SYGVKD. Trimming removed 9 bases from V and 6 bases from J, with 17 bases in between. CDR3 sequence (DNA): TGTGCCATTAACGCCGACCCTGGAGATGGCTACACCTTC. Translating gives CAINADPGDGYTF.

The chain links TRBV28 to TRBJ2-5; D perhaps matches TRBD1 (7 bases). CDR1 is MDHEN, CDR2 SYDVKM, per germline. The CDR3 spans 14 residues. Trimming stripped 5 bases from V and 3 bases from J, with 13 bases between. The CDR3 DNA is TGTGCCAGCAGTACCCAGGGGGGTGAAGAGACCCAGTACTTC. Translated: CASSTQGGEETQYF. Filled out from reference TRBV28 and TRBJ2-5, the complete variable domain reads DVKVTQSSRYLVKRTGEKVFLECVQDMDHENMFWYRQDPGLGLRLIYFSYDVKMKEKGDIPEGYSVSREKKERFSLILESASTNQTSMYLCASSTQGGEETQYFGPGTRLLVL.

CDR3 residues: CASSHTSGGLTDTQYF. In nucleotides, the CDR3 is TGTGCCAGCAGCCACACTAGCGGGGGACTCACAGATACGCAGTATTTT. V gene TRBV5-6 combines with J gene TRBJ2-3, with 11 bases identical to TRBD2. V lost 4 bases, J lost 2 bases, and 6 bases stayed unmatched. Germline CDR1 and CDR2: SGHDT and YYEEEE. This CDR3 has 16 amino acids.

The rearrangement joins TRBV5-1 to TRBJ1-2; 10 bases are a match to TRBD1. Germline loops: CDR1 SGHRS, CDR2 YFSETQ. The CDR3 covers 18 residues. V gave up 4 bases and J gave up 5 bases; unmatched junction bases: 17. In nucleotides, the CDR3 is TGCGCCAGCAGCCTGGCCGATGCCGGGACAGGGGACCGTTATGGCTACACCTTC. It codes for CASSLADAGTGDRYGYTF.

The chain has TRBV6-6 and TRBJ1-2; D possibly corresponds to TRBD1 (6 bases). Germline CDR1 is MNHNY and CDR2 is SVGAGI (reference sequence). There are 15 residues in the CDR3. Trimming pared 6 bases from V and 5 bases from J, leaving 19 bases between. The CDR3 loop is CASSPGGGYAYGYTF. The CDR3 region has the DNA TGTGCCAGCAGCCCCGGGGGCGGATATGCGTATGGCTACACCTTC.

The chain couples TRBV6-1 to TRBJ1-2; TRBD1 matches at 8 bases. The V segment lost 1 base and the J segment 8 bases; nucleotides outside the gene matches: 18. CDR1 is MNHNS and CDR2 is SASEGT in the germline V gene. The CDR3 totals 18 residues. The CDR3 here is CASSEGLGRGLEGRGYTF. In DNA form, the CDR3 reads TGTGCCAGCAGTGAAGGGTTGGGCAGGGGGCTGGAGGGGCGCGGCTACACCTTC.

The chain has TRBV5-1 and TRBJ1-1; D might be TRBD1 (6 bases). This CDR3 comprises 15 residues. Germline CDR1 reads SGHRS; CDR2 reads YFSETQ. The V end lost 5 bases, the J end lost 4 bases, and 18 bases lay between the germline ends. CDR3 residues: CASSSGAGGLTEAFF. The CDR3 DNA reads TGCGCCAGCAGTTCCGGGGCCGGGGGCCTCACTGAAGCTTTCTTT. Drawing the rest from reference TRBV5-1 and TRBJ1-1, the complete variable domain is KAGVTQTPRYLIKTRGQQVTLSCSPISGHRSVSWYQQTPGQGLQFLFEYFSETQRNKGNFPGRFSGRQFSNSRSEMNVSTLELGDSALYLCASSSGAGGLTEAFFGQGTRLTVV.

The CDR3 protein is CASSSGRGRGRAMAQHF. CDR3 sequence (DNA): TGTGCCAGCAGTTCAGGGAGGGGTCGTGGCCGCGCCATGGCCCAGCATTTT. This chain connects TRBV28 to TRBJ1-5, with D possibly matching TRBD1 (5 bases). Germline assignment: CDR1 MDHEN and CDR2 SYDVKM. This CDR3 is built from 17 residues. V was clipped by 4 bases and J by 11 bases, with 27 bases between them. Combining the CDR3 with reference TRBV28 and TRBJ1-5 gives the whole variable domain DVKVTQSSRYLVKRTGEKVFLECVQDMDHENMFWYRQDPGLGLRLIYFSYDVKMKEKGDIPEGYSVSREKKERFSLILESASTNQTSMYLCASSSGRGRGRAMAQHFGDGTRLSIL.

V gene TRBV12-1 combines with J gene TRBJ1-5; TRBD1 is the table's D call, not checked against the DNA. TRBV12-1 is labeled a pseudogene. The CDR3 has 17 residues. DNA of the CDR3: TGTGCCAGCAGCTTCAGGGACAGGGCGTTGGGCAATCAGCCCCAGCATTTT. This translates into CASSFRDRALGNQPQHF.

V and J are TRBV7-3 and TRBJ2-1; no reliable D call. CDR3 length equals 12 residues. The germline V gene has CDR1 SGHTA and CDR2 FQGTGA. The V and J ends lost 3 bases and 4 bases respectively, with 4 bases between them. The CDR3 here is CASSLGYNEQFF. The CDR3 bases are TGTGCCAGCAGCTTGGGTTACAATGAGCAGTTCTTC.

Here the CDR3 reads CASSIAGTMNTEAFF. The CDR3 DNA follows: TGTGCCAGTAGTATCGCAGGCACCATGAACACTGAAGCTTTCTTT. The V call is TRBV19, the J call TRBJ1-1; the D is unclear. The germline V and J ends were trimmed by 3 bases and 0 bases, with 11 bases remaining between them. Germline V gene sequence: CDR1 LNHDA, CDR2 SQIVND (reference sequence). CDR3 length: 15 residues.

This clone was found once. V and J are TRBV9 and TRBJ2-5, with TRBD1 matching over 10 bases. Germline CDR1 SGDLS, CDR2 YYNGEE. CDR3 length: 14 residues. J lost 7 bases, V lost 4 bases, and 7 bases had no gene match. The CDR3 coding sequence is TGTGCCAGCAGCCTCGGGACAGGGGTAGCGACCCAGTACTTC. Translated: CASSLGTGVATQYF.

This clone turned up a few times. The gene calls are TRBV10-2 and TRBJ2-3; 11 positions match TRBD2. The CDR3 has 12 residues. V was clipped by 4 bases and J by 12 bases; unmatched bases: 3. In germline, CDR1 is WSHSY, CDR2 SAAADI. CDR3 amino acids: CASSVSGGAQYF. The CDR3 coding sequence is TGCGCCAGCAGTGTTAGCGGGGGGGCACAGTATTTT.

This clone was picked up one time. The V gene is TRBV5-5, the J gene TRBJ1-2; possibly TRBD1 for D (6 bases). The length of the CDR3 is 13 residues. Germline V lookup: CDR1 SGHKS, CDR2 YYEKEE (reference sequence). V shed 4 bases and J shed 2 bases, with 9 bases lying between them. CDR3 in DNA: TGTGCCAGCAGCCCCGACAGGAACTATGGCTACACCTTC. Translation gives CASSPDRNYGYTF.

This chain connects TRBV10-3 to TRBJ1-2; no clear D. Between the trimmed V and J ends, which lost 4 bases and 7 bases, there was a span of 13 bases. The CDR3 consists of 13 residues. The germline V gene has CDR1 ENHRY and CDR2 SYGVKD. The CDR3 DNA reads as TGTGCCATCAGTGCGTCGGAGGCGGGTGGCTACACCTTC. Its protein is CAISASEAGGYTF.

The gene calls are TRBV5-1 and TRBJ2-5; 11 nucleotides match TRBD2. The CDR3 length is 14 residues. The V gene's germline CDR1 is SGHRS and CDR2 YFSETQ. After removal of 4 bases from V and 4 bases from J, the junction contained 3 bases not matched to a gene. The CDR3 DNA sequence: TGCGCCAGCAGCAGTGGGACTAGCGGAGAGACCCAGTACTTC. Translating gives CASSSGTSGETQYF.

The rearrangement uses TRBV19 and TRBJ1-2; possibly TRBD1 for D (5 bases). Trimming stripped 3 bases from V and 8 bases from J, with 16 bases between. The CDR3 totals 14 residues. The germline V gene encodes CDR1 LNHDA and CDR2 SQIVND (reference sequence). CDR3 DNA: TGTGCCAGTAGTATTGTTACAGGAGCTTTCGGCTACACCTTC. It codes for CASSIVTGAFGYTF.

V and J are TRBV7-2 and TRBJ2-3; 15 bases fit TRBD2. V lost 5 bases and J lost 1; bases outside the gene matches: 7. The CDR3 is 18 amino acids. Germline CDR1 is SGHTA and CDR2 is FQGNSA. The CDR3 DNA sequence: TGTGCCAGCAGCCGGGGACTAGCGGGGGGACACGGCACAGATACGCAGTATTTT. Protein sequence: CASSRGLAGGHGTDTQYF.

The chain is built from TRBV5-1 and TRBJ1-4; D is unclear. The germline V gene encodes CDR1 SGHRS and CDR2 YFSETQ. Trimming took off 4 bases at V and 0 bases at J, with 10 bases between the two ends. The CDR3 is 15 residues long. Here the CDR3 reads CASSVGQTTNEKLFF. As DNA, the CDR3 is TGCGCCAGCAGCGTGGGCCAGACAACTAATGAAAAACTGTTTTTT.

This sequence joins TRBV5-1 and TRBJ2-5; D is possibly TRBD1 (6 bases). V dropped 5 bases and J dropped 4 bases, with 18 bases sitting between them. Germline CDR1 reads SGHRS; CDR2 reads YFSETQ. The CDR3 runs 15 residues. The CDR3 DNA reads as TGCGCCAGCAGGTCTGGCAGGGGCGGTCCAGAGACCCAGTACTTC. Encoded protein: CASRSGRGGPETQYF.

The sample holds a few counts of this clone. This chain uses TRBV5-6 with TRBJ1-2, with D maybe TRBD1 (5 bases). Trimming stripped 5 bases from V and 8 bases from J, with 16 bases between. Germline V gives CDR1 SGHDT, CDR2 YYEEEE. The CDR3 is 13 residues long. The CDR3 loop reads CASRLGQFLGYTF. Written as DNA, the CDR3 is TGTGCCAGCAGACTGGGGCAGTTTCTCGGCTACACCTTC.